This T cell receptor (beta chain) was sequenced for a study of cytomegalovirus exposure and HLA in healthy donors. At the level of the study: Early released data comprised about 85 million unique TCRs from HLA-typed donors. Points from the study as a whole: HLA restriction was apparent for most CMV-associated TCR beta chains in a later analysis. With later analysis, a missense DCLRE1C variant became linked to TCR beta V- and J-gene trimming.

Germline values: CDR1 SGHVS, CDR2 FQNEAQ. The CDR3 contains 16 residues. Trimming stripped 5 bases from V and 4 bases from J, with 15 bases between. Note on this clone: Its antigen is unknown.

Use of 60 Vbeta and 13 Jbeta primers characterized the PCR. Using immunoSEQ multiplex PCR, the repertoire was profiled, and TCRdb retains in-frame clones only, with some absent. The top ten clones hold about 7.2% of a sample with about 89,000 clones, around 85% of them seen once. Healthy people donating bone marrow made up the donors. The genes are TRBV7-8 and TRBJ1-6, with D perhaps matching TRBD1 (6 bases). Sequencing input: PBMCs. This TCR came from a man between 40 and 49 years old in good health and CMV-seropositive. Here the CDR3 DNA reads TGTGCCAGCAGCGTCCGACGGACAGTTTATAATTCACCCCTCCACTTT. Residues: CASSVRRTVYNSPLHF. The full variable domain, completed using reference TRBV7-8 and TRBJ1-6, is GAGVSQSPRYKVAKRGQDVALRCDPISGHVSLFWYQQALGQGPEFLTYFQNEAQLDKSGLPSDRFFAERPEGSVSTLKIQRTQQEDSAVYLCASSVRRTVYNSPLHFGNGTRLTVT.